This record covers a single T cell receptor beta chain. This clonotype was picked up a small number of times. Its binding antigen is unknown. Base qualities are not at hand, and no much larger clone is one base apart. The listed sequencing device is Illumina HiSeq 1500. The raw public reads went through TCRdb reprocessing: fastp at Q25, MiXCR clone calling, in-frame beta chains kept. Rows matching on CDR3 protein sequence are summarized as one entry with the most common DNA and genes. This sample comprises 200,000 to 300,000 distinct CDR3 sequences, around 12% of them detected only once. The ten largest clonotypes hold about 1.5% of the sample. Including cysteine and phenylalanine, the CDR3 has 14 amino acids. The only DNA kept is the CDR3, 42 bases in frame from the first base. Via the germline V gene (reference sequence), CDR1 is DFQATT and CDR2 SNEGSKA. V trim: 3 bases; J trim: 7 bases; unmatched bases: 8.

This entry comes from a study of T cell repertoires in cytomegalovirus infection (dated by TCRdb to about 2019). Regarding the research as a whole: Because public TCR beta signatures pointed to carriage of CMV infection together with the matching HLA type, the HLA type of each donor mattered for the analysis. Paper-wide results and their limitations: The ex vivo response was dominated by HLA-C-restricted CMV-specific TCR beta clonotypes, which also provided the single most frequent clonotype in two of eight donors. In both this cohort and an independent approximately 350-donor cohort, the cumulative frequency of public TCR beta family members distinguished carriers of CMV infection plus the relevant HLA type.

The V and J segments used are TRBV20-1 and TRBJ1-4, with 7 middle bases fitting TRBD1. Sequences were obtained from PBMCs. This receptor was identified in a human donor in good health (CMV status not recorded). Some clones in this sample may be carry-over from other donors' samples. The CDR3 sequence is CSARVGGQGEKLFF. The DNA is TGCAGTGCTAGGGTAGGGGGCCAGGGTGAAAAACTGTTTTTT.